A selection of T cell receptor beta chains follows, all from one sample in a study of blood T cell repertoires in COVID-19. The assay was immunoSEQ multiplex PCR, and TCRdb's table has in-frame clones only and misses some. The sample has about 120,000 clones; approximately 82% are singletons. The sequenced sample consisted of peripheral blood. These receptors were collected from a man in his sixties or seventies with active or convalescent COVID-19. Both conserved end residues are part of each CDR3. A D gene is named only where the DNA matches it firmly. For some rows the clone size is stated as once, few or many, or as a class when expanded; others skip it.

>TRBV7-9|TRBJ1-2|.|TRBD1
TGTGCCAGCAGCTCACCGGGACAGGGGGCGAGGGGCTACACCTTC
CASSSPGQGARGYTF
>TRBV28|TRBJ1-2|.|TRBD1
TGTGCCAGCAGTTTGGAAAGGACAGGGGGATATGGCTACACCTTC
CASSLERTGGYGYTF
>TRBV20-1|TRBJ2-1|.|TRBD2
TGCAGTGCTAGTACTAGCGGGAGAGGTAATGAGCAGTTCTTC
CSASTSGRGNEQFF
>TRBV24-1|TRBJ2-1|.|.
TGTGCCACCAGTGATCCGTACAGGGTCCCCTACAATGAGCAGTTCTTC
CATSDPYRVPYNEQFF
>TRBV29-1|TRBJ1-5|once|.
TGCAGCGTGTCACAGGGAGTAGGTCAGCCCCAGCATTTT
CSVSQGVGQPQHF
>TRBV29-1|TRBJ1-1|few|TRBD1
TGCAGCGTAGCCACAGGGGGCTCGACTGAAGCTTTCTTT
CSVATGGSTEAFF
>TRBV12-3/TRBV12-4|TRBJ2-5|many|.
TGTGCCAGCAGGAAAGACAGCGAAGAGACCCAGTACTTC
CASRKDSEETQYF
>TRBV29-1|TRBJ2-5|.|TRBD1
TGCAGCGTTGAAAGGACAGGCGAGGAGACCCAGTACTTC
CSVERTGEETQYF
>TRBV20-1|TRBJ2-3|.|.
TGCAGTGCTAGTCGGCAGGGCAGCACAGATACGCAGTATTTT
CSASRQGSTDTQYF
>TRBV9|TRBJ2-1|.|.
TGTGCCAGCAGCGCCAACACAGGCTCCTACAATGAGCAGTTCTTC
CASSANTGSYNEQFF
>TRBV5-4|TRBJ2-1|.|TRBD1
TGTGCCAGCAGCGGAGGGACAGGGAGGGATTACAATGAGCAGTTCTTC
CASSGGTGRDYNEQFF
>TRBV19|TRBJ2-3|once|.
TGTGCCAGTAGTATTGTGGCAGGCGGGATCACAGATACGCAGTATTTT
CASSIVAGGITDTQYF
>TRBV2|TRBJ1-1|.|.
TGTGCCAGCAGTGAACAGGAGGGTCGGGGAACTGAAGCTTTCTTT
CASSEQEGRGTEAFF
>TRBV2|TRBJ2-7|once|TRBD1
TGTGCCATCTCCGCGCGGACAGGGGCGGGCGAGCAGTACTTC
CAISARTGAGEQYF
>TRBV15|TRBJ2-3|few|TRBD2
TGTGCCACCAGCCGTCCAGGCGGGAGGGCCCCAGATACGCAGTATTTT
CATSRPGGRAPDTQYF
>TRBV5-3|TRBJ2-3|.|TRBD2
TGTGCCAGAAGCTTGTGGGGTAGGGGACTAGAGGACACAGATACGCAGTATTTT
CARSLWGRGLEDTDTQYF
>TRBV24-1|TRBJ2-3|once|TRBD2
TGTGCCACCAGTGATAGGGACCGGACTAGCGGGACGGATACGCAGTATTTT
CATSDRDRTSGTDTQYF
>TRBV7-2|TRBJ1-2|.|.
TGTGCCAGCAGCTTATTCCGGGAAGATAACTATGGCTACACCTTC
CASSLFREDNYGYTF
>TRBV5-1|TRBJ1-3|.|.
TGCGCCAGCAGCTTGGCGGGGGGAGGTGGAAACACCATATATTTT
CASSLAGGGGNTIYF
>TRBV5-1|TRBJ1-6|.|.
TGCGCCAGCAGCTTGTTGGGGCGACGGGATAATTCACCCCTCCACTTT
CASSLLGRRDNSPLHF
>TRBV7-2|TRBJ1-5|.|TRBD1
TGTGCCAGCAGCTTAGTACCAGGGGGCGGCAATCAGCCCCAGCATTTT
CASSLVPGGGNQPQHF
>TRBV23-1|TRBJ1-2|few|.
TGCGCCAGCAGTCATAACAATTGGCAGGGGAATGGCTACACCTTC
CASSHNNWQGNGYTF
>TRBV7-2|TRBJ1-3|.|.
TGTGCCAGCAGAGGAGCCGGAAACACCATATATTTT
CASRGAGNTIYF
>TRBV14|TRBJ2-5|.|TRBD1
TGTGCCAGCAGCCAAGGAGCGGTCGGGGCAGGGGGCTTCGTGGAGACCCAGTACTTC
CASSQGAVGAGGFVETQYF
>TRBV7-7|TRBJ2-7|.|.
TGTGCTAGCAGCCAGAACCCAGGGCAAGAGCAGTACTTC
CASSQNPGQEQYF
>TRBV5-6|TRBJ1-2|.|TRBD1
TGTGCCAGCAGCCCCGGGACAGGGGGCAGAGCTAACTATGGCTACACCTTC
CASSPGTGGRANYGYTF
>TRBV27|TRBJ2-1|.|TRBD2
TGTGCCAGCAGTCCCCGAGCGGGGGCGCCCAATGAGCAGTTCTTC
CASSPRAGAPNEQFF
>TRBV2|TRBJ2-4|.|TRBD2
TGTGCCAGCAGTACCGGGACGGGGGGAAACATTCAGTACTTC
CASSTGTGGNIQYF
>TRBV5-5|TRBJ1-1|few|.
TGTGCCAGCAGCTTCAATACAGGTGAAGCTTTCTTT
CASSFNTGEAFF
>TRBV18|TRBJ1-1|.|TRBD1
TGTGCCAGCTCCCGCGCTCTAGTAGGACAGGGGAACACTGAAGCTTTCTTT
CASSRALVGQGNTEAFF
>TRBV28|TRBJ2-7|few|TRBD1
TGTGCCAGCAGACCCTGGGGACAGAACTACGAGCAGTACTTC
CASRPWGQNYEQYF
>TRBV7-2|TRBJ1-1|.|.
TGTGCCAGCAGCTTAGCGCTCGGGTTTGAAGCTTTCTTT
CASSLALGFEAFF
>TRBV4-2|TRBJ2-6|.|.
TGTGCCAGCAGCCAAACCCTGACACTTCCCGGGGCCAACGTCCTGACTTTC
CASSQTLTLPGANVLTF
>TRBV5-1|TRBJ1-1|.|TRBD1
TGCGCCAGCAGCACCCTACCGACAGGGGGGACTGAAGCTTTCTTT
CASSTLPTGGTEAFF
>TRBV5-1|TRBJ1-1|.|TRBD1
TGCGCCAGCAGCTTAGGACAGGAGATGGTGGGCACTGAAGCTTTCTTT
CASSLGQEMVGTEAFF
>TRBV27|TRBJ2-7|few|.
TGTGCCAGCAGTCGGCGACTAGACCACTACGAGCAGTACTTC
CASSRRLDHYEQYF
>TRBV27|TRBJ1-1|.|.
TGTGCCAGCAGGAACCATCTGAGAACTGAAGCTTTCTTT
CASRNHLRTEAFF
>TRBV24-1|TRBJ2-2|.|TRBD1
TGTGCCACCACGAGGACAGGGACCGGGGAGCTGTTTTTT
CATTRTGTGELFF
>TRBV7-3|TRBJ2-7|.|TRBD2
TGTGCCAGCAGCCTCTCTGGGCGGGAGGGCCGCCACGAGCAGTACTTC
CASSLSGREGRHEQYF
>TRBV28|TRBJ1-1|.|TRBD1
TGTGCCAGCACTTACAGGGGGTTCAATGAAGCTTTCTTT
CASTYRGFNEAFF
>TRBV4-3|TRBJ1-1|.|.
TGCGCCAGCAGCCAAGATGGGGGGATGGGAGGTGAAGCTTTCTTT
CASSQDGGMGGEAFF
>TRBV6-2/TRBV6-3|TRBJ2-3|.|TRBD1
TGTGCCAGCAGTCCGACAGGGGATGGTACAGATACGCAGTATTTT
CASSPTGDGTDTQYF
>TRBV2|TRBJ1-6|.|.
TGTGCCAGCATTACCGCGGGGGCGAAAAACTCACCCCTCCACTTT
CASITAGAKNSPLHF
>TRBV6-5|TRBJ2-1|few|TRBD1
TGTGCCAGCAGTTACTCAGGGGGCGCTTACAATGAGCAGTTCTTC
CASSYSGGAYNEQFF
>TRBV4-2|TRBJ2-3|.|TRBD2
TGTGCCAGCAGCCACCTCGCGGGCGGGAGGGAAGCAGATACGCAGTATTTT
CASSHLAGGREADTQYF
>TRBV11-3|TRBJ2-5|.|TRBD2
TGTGCCAGCAGCTTAGTCCGGGAGGAAAGCGGGAGTACGCAAGAGACCCAGTACTTC
CASSLVREESGSTQETQYF
>TRBV7-2|TRBJ2-5|.|.
TGTGCCAGCAGCTTAGCGGTCGGCGGGAACCAAGAGACCCAGTACTTC
CASSLAVGGNQETQYF
>TRBV28|TRBJ2-7|.|.
TGTGCCAGCAGTTTTCCGGGTTCCTACGAGCAGTACTTC
CASSFPGSYEQYF
>TRBV28|TRBJ2-6|.|.
TGTGCCAGCAGTTTCTCGGGGGCTGGGGCCAACGTCCTGACTTTC
CASSFSGAGANVLTF
>TRBV6-5|TRBJ2-5|.|TRBD2
TGTGCCAGCAGTAGCACCGGGACTAGATTTGAGACCCAGTACTTC
CASSSTGTRFETQYF
>TRBV5-6|TRBJ1-2|.|.
TGTGCCAGCAGCTCTGACAGGAGCTATGGCTACACCTTC
CASSSDRSYGYTF
>TRBV27|TRBJ1-1|.|TRBD1
TGTGCCAGCAGTCGATGGACAGGGGGTAACACTGAAGCTTTCTTT
CASSRWTGGNTEAFF
>TRBV11-2|TRBJ1-1|.|TRBD1
TGTGCCAGCAGCTTGGGACAGGGTTTTGAAGCTTTCTTT
CASSLGQGFEAFF